Given below is one TCR beta chain in context. The data originate from a study of Graves' ophthalmopathy and Graves' hyperthyroidism. The stable label applied to hyperthyroidism with no ophthalmopathy within 18 months of follow-up. Fresh peripheral blood, 8.5 to 10 ml, was the PBMC source. Amplified material comprised TCR beta CDR3 regions derived from RNA transcripts. HTBI primers primed a first-round RT-PCR, and a second-round multiplex PCR followed. TCRdb recomputed calls from the multiplex PCR reads with MiXCR, one row per CDR3 protein. The profile shows approximately 410,000 distinct CDR3 sequences, approximately 15% of them singletons. CDR3 length: 15 amino acids. V was clipped by 1 base and J by 7 bases, with 11 bases between them. CDR1 is PRHDT, CDR2 FYEKMQ, per germline (reference sequence).

This sequence originates from a woman younger than 35 with stable Graves' hyperthyroidism. Material for sequencing was peripheral blood. The J gene is TRBJ1-6, the V gene TRBV13, with unresolved D. The CDR3 sequence is CASSLVGSRNSPLHF. CDR3 in DNA: TGTGCCAGCAGCTTAGTGGGTAGTAGAAATTCACCCCTCCACTTT.